What follows describes a single TCR beta chain. The time point: patch test 2, 6 weeks after DPC sensitization. As for treatment: therapeutic diphenylcyclopropenone sensitization with weekly scalp DPC. From the RACE reads, TCRdb called clonotypes with MiXCR, one entry per CDR3 protein. Of about 42,000 distinct CDR3 sequences listed, 8.9% are singletons. This sample is part of a study of human T cells and chemical hapten exposure. The V gene lost 3 bases and the J gene lost 6 bases, with 10 bases spanning the gap. This CDR3 has 13 residues. CDR1 and CDR2 from the germline V gene are MGHRA and YSYEKL. Material: whole blood, obtained in connection with sensitization to the hapten diphenylcyclopropenone (DPC). The TCR comes from a woman aged 35 to 49 with alopecia areata. Some clones in this sample may be carry-over from other donors' samples. The chain couples TRBV4-1 to TRBJ2-3; no clear D gene. The CDR3: CASSQIGVDTQYF. CDR3 bases: TGCGCCAGCAGCCAGATTGGGGTGGATACGCAGTATTTT.